Listed below are T cell receptor beta chains from one sample, sequenced in a study of blood T cell repertoires in COVID-19. TCRdb's table, derived via immunoSEQ multiplex PCR, lists solely in-frame clones and lacks some. Of a few hundred thousand clones in the sample, around 90% were seen once. The specimen was PBMCs or T cells enriched from blood (not recorded which). These receptors were taken from a woman aged 25 to 39 who had recovered from COVID-19. The CDR3 runs from the conserved cysteine through the conserved F or W. Fields, in order: V gene, J gene, CDR3 protein.

TRBV3-1/TRBV3-2,TRBJ1-1,CASSHRGYRTEAFF
TRBV3-1/TRBV3-2,TRBJ1-1,CASSKLVQGNTEAFF
TRBV3-1/TRBV3-2,TRBJ1-2,CASSSGKRSRGYGYTF
TRBV9,TRBJ1-1,CASSADTGINTEAFF
TRBV5-1,TRBJ1-2,CASSLTENYGYTF
TRBV2,TRBJ1-6,CASRVDSTNSPLHF
TRBV7-8,TRBJ1-1,CASSRERSAEAFF
TRBV9,TRBJ2-7,CASSVGLTSELYEQYF
TRBV5-4,TRBJ1-3,CASSSNRQTSGNTIYF
TRBV19,TRBJ2-5,CASRGPGGAQYF
TRBV27,TRBJ2-2,CASSSGQGLFTGELFF
TRBV7-2,TRBJ2-5,CASGRFLAGAGETQYF
TRBV6-5,TRBJ2-6,CASRRRGAGANVLTF
TRBV7-9,TRBJ2-1,CASSLARDRSSYNEQFF
TRBV3-1/TRBV3-2,TRBJ2-5,CASSPRAAEETQYF
TRBV6-4,TRBJ2-1,CASSDSRGNEQFF
TRBV4-3,TRBJ2-5,CASSQGLGETQYF
TRBV2,TRBJ1-5,CASSLLDQPQHF
TRBV5-1,TRBJ1-4,CASSLGTGANEKLFF
TRBV5-6,TRBJ2-6,CASSLGQGTVNVLTF
TRBV4-3,TRBJ1-1,CASSHKGHSNTEAFF
TRBV6-5,TRBJ1-3,CASSYWTDSGNTIYF
TRBV30,TRBJ2-1,CAWSGTKSSYNEQFF
TRBV25-1,TRBJ2-3,CASSEYYTDTQYF
TRBV3-1/TRBV3-2,TRBJ1-4,CASRETGVGEKLFF
TRBV7-9,TRBJ1-2,CASSFGSTGKDGYTF
TRBV18,TRBJ1-1,CASSPRSSEAFF
TRBV6-5,TRBJ1-2,CASSPRTGVYGYTF
TRBV9,TRBJ1-2,CASSAATGAYGYTF
TRBV5-6,TRBJ1-5,CASSLRLPGNQPQHF
TRBV6-1,TRBJ2-7,CASSDDRGYEQYF
TRBV11-2,TRBJ2-7,CASSLSGGNIYEQYF
TRBV10-3,TRBJ1-2,CAISDRLQLANYGYTF
TRBV28,TRBJ2-5,CASRAAGRGRQETQYF
TRBV5-4,TRBJ1-2,CASSFKGGAGGYTF
TRBV6-5,TRBJ1-1,CASSSQQTGYTEAFF
TRBV9,TRBJ2-1,CASSVQGAIYNEQFF
TRBV28,TRBJ1-1,CASGPSANTEAFF
TRBV30,TRBJ1-1,CAWSMRAHEQAFF
TRBV19,TRBJ2-5,CASSTVPGLGETQYF
TRBV27,TRBJ2-7,CASSFGQGASYEQYF
TRBV18,TRBJ1-1,CASSPPGLMNTEAFF
TRBV7-2,TRBJ2-1,CASSLLTSGGHNEQFF
TRBV19,TRBJ1-6,CASSLRSWAQGSIDNSPLHF
TRBV5-4,TRBJ2-2,CASSFWPGGNTGELFF
TRBV30,TRBJ2-3,CAWSVQWRGGSTDTQYF
TRBV5-1,TRBJ1-1,CASSLEGATAPGTEAFF
TRBV19,TRBJ1-5,CASSRRQGAVRQPQHF
TRBV14,TRBJ2-3,CASSQRGRGTDTQYF
TRBV27,TRBJ2-1,CASSSGERLDNEQFF
TRBV5-1,TRBJ1-2,CASSLDRVYGYTF